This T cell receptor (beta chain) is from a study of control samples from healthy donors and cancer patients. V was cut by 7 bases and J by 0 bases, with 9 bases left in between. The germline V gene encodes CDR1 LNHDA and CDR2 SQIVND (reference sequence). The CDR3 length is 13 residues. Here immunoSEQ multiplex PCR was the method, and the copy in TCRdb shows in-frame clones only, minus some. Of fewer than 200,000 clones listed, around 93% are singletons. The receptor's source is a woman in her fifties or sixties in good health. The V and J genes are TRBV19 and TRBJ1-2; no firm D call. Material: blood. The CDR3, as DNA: TGTGCCAGTACCCCAGACACTAACTATGGCTACACCTTC. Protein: CASTPDTNYGYTF.